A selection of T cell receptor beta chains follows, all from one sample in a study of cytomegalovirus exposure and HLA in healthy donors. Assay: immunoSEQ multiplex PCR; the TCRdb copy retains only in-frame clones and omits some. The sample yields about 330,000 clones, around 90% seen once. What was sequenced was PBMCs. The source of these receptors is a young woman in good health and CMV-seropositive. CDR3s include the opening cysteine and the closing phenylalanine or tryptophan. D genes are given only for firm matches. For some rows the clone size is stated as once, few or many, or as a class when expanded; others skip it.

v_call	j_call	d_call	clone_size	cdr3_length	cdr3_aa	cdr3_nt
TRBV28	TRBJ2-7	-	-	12	CASGQEGYEQYF	TGTGCCAGCGGACAGGAGGGCTACGAGCAGTACTTC
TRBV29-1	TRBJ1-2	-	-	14	CSVVDIPGSGGYTF	TGCAGCGTTGTGGATATCCCAGGTTCCGGCGGCTACACCTTC
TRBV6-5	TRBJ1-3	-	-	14	CASSYTNSGNTIYF	TGTGCCAGCAGTTACACCAACTCTGGAAACACCATATATTTT
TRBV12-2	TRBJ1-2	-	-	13	CASRSGMTYGYTF	TGTGCAAGTCGCTCGGGGATGACTTATGGCTACACCTTC
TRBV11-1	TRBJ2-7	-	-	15	CASSLGGQHSYEQYF	TGTGCCAGCAGCTTAGGAGGGCAACACTCCTACGAGCAGTACTTC
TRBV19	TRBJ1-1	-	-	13	CASSTGITSEAFF	TGTGCCAGTAGTACTGGGATAACCTCTGAAGCTTTCTTT
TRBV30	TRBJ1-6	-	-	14	CAWSSRSGFSPLHF	TGTGCCTGGAGTTCGCGGTCGGGATTCTCACCCCTCCACTTT
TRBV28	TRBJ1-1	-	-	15	CASSIPQGKGAEAFF	TGTGCCAGCAGTATCCCTCAGGGAAAAGGGGCTGAAGCTTTCTTT
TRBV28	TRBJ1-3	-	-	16	CASSLGTSNSGNTIYF	TGTGCCAGCAGTTTGGGGACGTCCAACTCTGGAAACACCATATATTTT
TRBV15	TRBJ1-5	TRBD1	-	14	CATSMGQGNQPQHF	TGTGCCACCAGCATGGGACAGGGCAATCAGCCCCAGCATTTT
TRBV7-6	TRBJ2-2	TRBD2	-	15	CASSPGTSGAGELFF	TGTGCCAGCAGCCCCGGGACTAGCGGGGCCGGGGAGCTGTTTTTT
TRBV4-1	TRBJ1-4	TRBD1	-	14	CASSQTGGGEKLFF	TGCGCCAGCAGCCAAACAGGGGGAGGTGAAAAACTGTTTTTT
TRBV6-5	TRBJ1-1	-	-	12	CATGTANTEAFF	TGTGCCACAGGGACGGCGAACACTGAAGCTTTCTTT
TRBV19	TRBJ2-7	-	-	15	CASSVRSVASYEQYF	TGTGCCAGTAGTGTGCGTTCCGTGGCTAGCTACGAGCAGTACTTC
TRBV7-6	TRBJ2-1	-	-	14	CASSLGESYNEQFF	TGTGCCAGCAGCTTAGGGGAGTCCTACAATGAGCAGTTCTTC
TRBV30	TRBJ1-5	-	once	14	CAWSGGVSNQPQHF	TGTGCCTGGAGTGGTGGAGTCTCTAATCAGCCCCAGCATTTT